Listed below are T cell receptor beta chains from one sample, sequenced in a study of blood T cells in healthy people across ages. TCRdb re-derived calls from the 5' RACE reads in MiXCR, one entry per CDR3 protein. Altogether around 800,000 distinct CDR3 sequences are present, roughly 53% being singletons, with the ten largest covering about 38%. The specimen sequenced was blood. Receptors originate from an elderly man in good health. Both conserved end residues are part of each CDR3.

V: TRBV2; CDR3: CASSSVGARASTDTQYF
V: TRBV27; CDR3: CASSLGQGFGTEAFF
V: TRBV4-1; CDR3: CASSLSGGGGLTGELFF
V: TRBV29-1; CDR3: CSFRQNYGYTF
V: TRBV7-9; CDR3: CASSLLAGSIDTQYF
V: TRBV10-1; CDR3: CAPGPSYEQYF
V: TRBV20-1; CDR3: CSANPGRTGELFF
V: TRBV2; CDR3: CASSSRLARYEQYF
V: TRBV20-1; CDR3: CSARVITIQETQYF
V: TRBV18; CDR3: CASSPGQGNNQPQHF
V: TRBV13; CDR3: CASSSARSLNTEAFF
V: TRBV9; CDR3: CASSVAGAPYNEQFF
V: TRBV3-1; CDR3: CASSRSSSDSYEQYF
V: TRBV28; CDR3: CASSSPGTRMEYF
V: TRBV27; CDR3: CASSLGYRSSYEQYF
V: TRBV5-1; CDR3: CASSAVGGLADTQYF
V: TRBV4-2; CDR3: CASSQDPRAGLNTQYF
V: TRBV28; CDR3: CASSLSPANEQFF
V: TRBV6-4; CDR3: CAGSRTGGTDGYTF
V: TRBV12-3/TRBV12-4; CDR3: CASSPGTGELGSSYNEQFF
V: TRBV3-1; CDR3: CASSLGTGSPQYF
V: TRBV3-1; CDR3: CASSQDWDRGNGYTF
V: TRBV6-6; CDR3: CASSYFGGETQYF
V: TRBV20-1; CDR3: CSARPGQGVRRPQHF
V: TRBV29-1; CDR3: CSVEDRAGGSRTEAFF
V: TRBV7-2; CDR3: CASSLFETGYYYNEQFF
V: TRBV5-1; CDR3: CASSFLPRQLGNTIYF
V: TRBV25-1; CDR3: CASSEGHLYGYTF
V: TRBV6-1; CDR3: CASSGAIGGWAHFGYTF
V: TRBV7-2; CDR3: CASSLRDPIGSEQFF
V: TRBV12-3/TRBV12-4; CDR3: CASSAHPATEAFF
V: TRBV6-4; CDR3: CASSSGSQVDQPQHF
V: TRBV13; CDR3: CASSLVWGQASYEQYF
V: TRBV7-9; CDR3: CASSLARQAYNEQFF
V: TRBV28; CDR3: CASRQPSGGVRSGEQYF
V: TRBV12-3/TRBV12-4; CDR3: CASTEGTVSYEQYF
V: TRBV12-3/TRBV12-4; CDR3: CASRPGTYEQYF
V: TRBV14; CDR3: CASSPLEQTGYGYTF
V: TRBV11-2; CDR3: CASRPIRGQETQYF
V: TRBV5-1; CDR3: CASSLVGKAGNEQFF
V: TRBV15; CDR3: CATSRGVQGYEQYF
V: TRBV9; CDR3: CASARGQYNEQFF
V: TRBV12-3/TRBV12-4; CDR3: CASSPGPFYNQPQHF
V: TRBV29-1; CDR3: CSVGQVIEETQYF
V: TRBV20-1; CDR3: CSARKVGYNSNEQFF
V: TRBV5-1; CDR3: CASSSPTGGYAYF